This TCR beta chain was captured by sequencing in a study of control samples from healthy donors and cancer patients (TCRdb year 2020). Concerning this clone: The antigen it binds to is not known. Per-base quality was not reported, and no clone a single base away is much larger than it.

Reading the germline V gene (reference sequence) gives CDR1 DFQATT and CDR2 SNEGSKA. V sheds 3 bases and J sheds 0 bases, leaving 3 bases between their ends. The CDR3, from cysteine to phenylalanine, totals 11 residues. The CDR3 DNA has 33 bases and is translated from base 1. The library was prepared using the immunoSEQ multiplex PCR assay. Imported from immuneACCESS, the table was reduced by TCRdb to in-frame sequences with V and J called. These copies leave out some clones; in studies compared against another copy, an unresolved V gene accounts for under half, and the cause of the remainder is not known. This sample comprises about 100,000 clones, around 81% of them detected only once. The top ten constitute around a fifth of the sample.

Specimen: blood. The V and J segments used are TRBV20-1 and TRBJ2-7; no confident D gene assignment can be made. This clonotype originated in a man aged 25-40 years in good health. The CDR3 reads CSARVSYEQYF. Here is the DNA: TGCAGTGCTAGGGTCTCCTACGAGCAGTACTTC.